The 20 T cell receptor beta chains reported below all come from one sample, sequenced in a study of blood T cell repertoires in COVID-19. Profiled with immunoSEQ multiplex PCR; TCRdb holds only in-frame clones, not every one. The sample holds approximately 74,000 clones, roughly 90% seen once. Sequencing input: peripheral blood. The source is an older woman with active COVID-19.

The chain employs TRBV28 and TRBJ1-2; the D gene is possibly TRBD1 (5 bases). The length of the CDR3 is 13 residues. CDR1 MDHEN and CDR2 SYDVKM come from the germline V gene. V dropped 5 bases and J dropped 4 bases, with 11 bases sitting between them. The CDR3 DNA sequence: TGTGCCAGCAGTGGGGGGGGTCCCTATGGCTACACCTTC. It is translated as CASSGGGPYGYTF.

The V call is TRBV19, the J call TRBJ2-1; 9 nucleotides match TRBD2. The CDR3 covers 15 residues. The V gene's germline CDR1 is LNHDA and CDR2 SQIVND (reference sequence). With V trimmed by 4 bases and J by 4 bases, 5 bases remained unmatched. This chain's CDR3 is CASSRVTSGYNEQFF. CDR3 in DNA: TGTGCCAGTAGTAGGGTGACTAGCGGATACAATGAGCAGTTCTTC.

V is TRBV3-1 (or the pseudogene TRBV3-2) and J is TRBJ2-5; 13 positions match TRBD2. The CDR3 is 16 residues long. The trim removed 6 bases at V and 2 bases at J, leaving 6 bases unmatched. Germline V gene sequence: CDR1 LGHDT, CDR2 YNNKEL (reference sequence). The CDR3 DNA reads TGTGCCAGCAGTATAGGACTAGCGGGAGCGCAAGAGACCCAGTACTTC. Amino acids: CASSIGLAGAQETQYF.

As regards this clone: Other DNA sequences in this sample translate to the same CDR3. V is TRBV6-5 and J is TRBJ1-3; D might be TRBD1 (5 bases). This CDR3 region has 14 residues. Germline V lookup: CDR1 MNHEY, CDR2 SVGAGI. Trimming removed 5 bases from V and 0 bases from J, with 8 bases in between. Written as DNA, the CDR3 is TGTGCCAGCAGTCCCCAGGGCTCTGGAAACACCATATATTTT. This translates into CASSPQGSGNTIYF.

This chain connects TRBV3-1 (or the pseudogene TRBV3-2) to TRBJ2-7; no definite D call. The V end lost 0 bases, the J end lost 0 bases, and 6 bases lay between the germline ends. The CDR3 is 14 residues long. CDR1 is LGHDT, CDR2 YNNKEL, per germline (reference sequence). Here the CDR3 DNA reads TGTGCCAGCAGCCAAGACCCCAGCTCCTACGAGCAGTACTTC. Amino acid sequence: CASSQDPSSYEQYF.

This clone appeared a few times. CDR3 sequence (DNA): TGTGCCAGCTCACAACAGCGGGAGGCCTCCTACGAGCAGTACTTC. Protein product: CASSQQREASYEQYF. The chain is built from TRBV18 and TRBJ2-7; TRBD2 aligns across 9 bases. The CDR3 consists of 15 residues. Germline V CDR1 and CDR2: KGHSH, LQKENI. The V gene end was trimmed by 4 bases and the J gene end by 0 bases; junction bases not matched to a gene: 4.

The chain uses TRBV5-6 and TRBJ2-7; 8 bases agree with TRBD1. Germline lookup yields CDR1 SGHDT and CDR2 YYEEEE. The CDR3 runs to 15 residues. The ends lost 4 bases at V and 4 bases at J; junction bases unmatched: 10. CDR3 protein: CASSRTWQGAYEQYF. CDR3 DNA: TGTGCCAGCAGCAGAACGTGGCAGGGGGCTTACGAGCAGTACTTC.

The J gene is TRBJ2-3, the V gene TRBV4-1; 13 nucleotides match TRBD2. There are 17 residues in the CDR3. Looked up from germline, CDR1 is MGHRA and CDR2 is YSYEKL. V lost 4 bases and J lost 3; bases outside the gene matches: 7. Here the CDR3 reads CASSRRTSGRGTDTQYF. The CDR3 DNA reads TGCGCCAGCAGCCGCCGGACTAGCGGGAGAGGGACAGATACGCAGTATTTT.

The chain carries TRBV28 and TRBJ1-5; 7 positions agree with TRBD1. The germline gives CDR1 MDHEN, CDR2 SYDVKM. V lost 6 bases, J lost 7 bases, and 12 bases stayed unmatched. The CDR3 runs 15 residues. This chain's CDR3 is CASSHQRQGVQPQHF. In DNA, the CDR3 is TGTGCCAGCAGCCATCAAAGACAGGGCGTCCAGCCCCAGCATTTT. The whole variable domain, remainder taken from reference TRBV28 and TRBJ1-5, is DVKVTQSSRYLVKRTGEKVFLECVQDMDHENMFWYRQDPGLGLRLIYFSYDVKMKEKGDIPEGYSVSREKKERFSLILESASTNQTSMYLCASSHQRQGVQPQHFGDGTRLSIL.

The chain employs TRBV7-2 and TRBJ2-3; TRBD2 is a possible D gene (6 bases). The V and J ends lost 4 bases and 2 bases respectively, with 13 bases between them. Germline values: CDR1 SGHTA, CDR2 FQGNSA. The CDR3 loop spans 15 amino acids. The CDR3: CASSSLGLYTDTQYF. The CDR3 DNA follows: TGTGCCAGCAGCTCTTTAGGACTATACACAGATACGCAGTATTTT.

The rearrangement uses TRBV4-1 and TRBJ2-3; 13 bases agree with TRBD2. The CDR3 loop spans 17 amino acids. Germline V gene lookup returns CDR1 MGHRA and CDR2 YSYEKL. The V segment lost 4 bases and the J segment 2 bases; nucleotides outside the gene matches: 6. CDR3 amino acids: CASSRGLAGVLTDTQYF. CDR3 DNA sequence: TGCGCCAGCAGCCGCGGACTAGCGGGAGTTCTCACAGATACGCAGTATTTT.

This clone was observed a single time. The chain joins TRBV28 to TRBJ2-2, with D maybe TRBD1 (6 bases). The CDR3 is 13 amino acids. CDR1 MDHEN and CDR2 SYDVKM come from the germline V gene. The V end lost 8 bases, the J end lost 4 bases, and 11 bases lay between the germline ends. As DNA, the CDR3 is TGTGCCAGCGGACAGAGGGGCACCGGGGAGCTGTTTTTT. Amino acids: CASGQRGTGELFF.

The chain couples TRBV15 to TRBJ1-4, with TRBD1 identical over 10 bases. V lost 1 base and J lost 4; bases outside the gene matches: 3. Looked up from germline, CDR1 is LNHNV and CDR2 is YYDKDF (reference sequence). CDR3 length equals 16 residues. CDR3 nucleotides: TGTGCCACCAGCAGAGGGGGGACAGGGGATAATGAAAAACTGTTTTTT. Its translation: CATSRGGTGDNEKLFF.

This rearrangement joins TRBV7-8 to TRBJ1-2; a weak D match, TRBD1 (5 bases). The CDR3 consists of 13 residues. In germline, CDR1 is SGHVS, CDR2 FQNEAQ. Trimming cost V 2 bases and J 2 bases, with 6 bases left between them. CDR3 amino acids: CASSLQGNYGYTF. CDR3 nucleotides: TGTGCCAGCAGCTTACAGGGAAACTATGGCTACACCTTC.

The V call is TRBV6-2 or TRBV6-3, the J call TRBJ1-6; possibly TRBD1 for D (5 bases). CDR1 is MNHEY, CDR2 SVGEGT, per germline. V lost 2 bases, J lost 5 bases, and 10 bases lay in between. The CDR3 contains 15 residues. The CDR3 coding sequence is TGTGCCAGCAGTTACCGCCCAGGGAATAATTCACCCCTCCACTTT. This gives the protein CASSYRPGNNSPLHF.

The gene calls are TRBV5-1 and TRBJ1-2; 8 nucleotides match TRBD1. The ends lost 4 bases at V and 3 bases at J; junction bases unmatched: 11. CDR1 and CDR2 from the germline V gene are SGHRS and YFSETQ. This CDR3 contains 16 residues. CDR3 nucleotides: TGCGCCAGCAGCCAAGGACAGGGAGGGGGTTACTATGGCTACACCTTC. Amino acids: CASSQGQGGGYYGYTF.

With regard to this clone: Other DNA sequences from this sample encode an identical CDR3 as well. The chain recombines TRBV9 with TRBJ1-1, with TRBD1 as a possible D gene (5 bases). V shed 3 bases and J shed 0 bases, with 9 bases lying between them. Germline V gene sequence: CDR1 SGDLS, CDR2 YYNGEE. This CDR3 region has 14 residues. CDR3 DNA: TGTGCCAGCAGCGCCGACAGCCTGAACACTGAAGCTTTCTTT. Translating gives CASSADSLNTEAFF.

This clone is a singleton in its sample. V usage is TRBV10-3 and J usage is TRBJ1-2; D remains unclear. CDR1 ENHRY and CDR2 SYGVKD come from the germline V gene. CDR3 size: 13 residues. V lost 0 bases and J lost 9, with 11 bases in between. CDR3 DNA sequence: TGTGCCATCAGTGAGTCTAAGAGCAACCGCTACACCTTC. As protein: CAISESKSNRYTF.

The chain joins TRBV28 to TRBJ2-3; weak D call: TRBD2 (6 bases). The germline V and J ends were trimmed by 1 base and 4 bases, with 12 bases remaining between them. This CDR3 comprises 15 residues. The V gene's germline CDR1 is MDHEN and CDR2 SYDVKM. The CDR3 DNA reads TGTGCCAGCAGTTTATTAACTAGCATCCCAGATACGCAGTATTTT. Protein product: CASSLLTSIPDTQYF.

The gene calls are TRBV7-2 and TRBJ1-4, with D hard to call. CDR1 is SGHTA, CDR2 FQGNSA, per germline. The V end lost 4 bases, the J end lost 11 bases, and 17 bases lay between the germline ends. The CDR3 consists of 14 residues. The CDR3 bases are TGTGCCAGCAGCTCCTATGGTGGGTTGCGGAAACTGTTTTTT. Translating gives CASSSYGGLRKLFF.